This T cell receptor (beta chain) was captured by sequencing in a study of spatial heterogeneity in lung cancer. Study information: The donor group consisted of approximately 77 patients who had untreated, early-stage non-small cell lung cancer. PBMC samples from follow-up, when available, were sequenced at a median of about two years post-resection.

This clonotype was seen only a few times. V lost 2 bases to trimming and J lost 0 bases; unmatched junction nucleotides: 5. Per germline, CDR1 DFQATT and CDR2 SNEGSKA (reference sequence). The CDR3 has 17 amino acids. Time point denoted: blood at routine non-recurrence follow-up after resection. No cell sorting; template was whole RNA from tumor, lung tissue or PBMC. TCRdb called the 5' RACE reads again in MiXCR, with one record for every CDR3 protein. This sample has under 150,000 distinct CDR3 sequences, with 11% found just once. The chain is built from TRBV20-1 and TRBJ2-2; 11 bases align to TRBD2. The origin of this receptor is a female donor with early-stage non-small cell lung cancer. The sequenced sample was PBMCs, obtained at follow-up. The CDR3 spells CSARPVLAGANTGELFF. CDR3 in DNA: TGCAGTGCTAGACCCGTACTAGCGGGAGCGAACACCGGGGAGCTGTTTTTT.